Presented here are 21 T cell receptor beta chains from one specimen sequenced in a study of blood T cell repertoires in COVID-19. TCRdb's table, derived via immunoSEQ multiplex PCR, lists solely in-frame clones and lacks some. The data hold approximately 400,000 clones, with 75% to 90% observed a single time. The source material was PBMCs or T cells enriched from blood (not recorded which). Receptors were obtained from a woman aged 45 to 65 who had recovered from COVID-19.

The chain carries TRBV15 and TRBJ1-2, with 7 nucleotides matching TRBD1. CDR3 length: 18 residues. V lost 0 bases to trimming and J lost 1 base; unmatched junction nucleotides: 11. CDR1 and CDR2 (germline): LNHNV, YYDKDF (reference sequence). The CDR3 protein is CATSRDRSTTGFNYGYTF. Written as DNA, the CDR3 is TGTGCCACCAGCAGAGATAGATCCACGACAGGGTTTAACTATGGCTACACCTTC.

V gene TRBV15 combines with J gene TRBJ2-7; 13 bases map to TRBD2. Germline loops: CDR1 LNHNV, CDR2 YYDKDF (reference sequence). This CDR3 has 15 residues. V lost 2 bases and J lost 6; bases outside the gene matches: 4. The CDR3 spells CATSRTSGRDIEQYF. The CDR3 DNA sequence: TGTGCCACCAGCAGAACTAGCGGGAGGGACATCGAGCAGTACTTC.

V gene TRBV6-2 or TRBV6-3 combines with J gene TRBJ2-7, with 14 bases that match TRBD2. V trimming: 0 bases; J trimming: 5 bases; junction bases outside the gene matches: 18. This CDR3 has 21 residues. Germline CDR1 MNHEY, CDR2 SVGEGT. The CDR3 DNA follows: TGTGCCAGCAGTTACTCCTCCCCCGAGACTAGCGGGGGGGCCGGGAGCGACGAGCAGTACTTC. Protein sequence: CASSYSSPETSGGAGSDEQYF.

The chain combines TRBV3-1 (or the pseudogene TRBV3-2) with TRBJ2-7; D gene uncertain. Germline V gene lookup returns CDR1 LGHDT and CDR2 YNNKEL (reference sequence). There are 12 residues in the CDR3. The ends were cut back, 1 base at V and 11 bases at J, with 12 bases in the middle. In DNA form, the CDR3 reads TGTGCCAGCAGCCAAGTTCGCGCCAGGAAGTACTTC. This gives the protein CASSQVRARKYF.

With regard to this clone: Sequence at one end of the junction differs from germline and may be a read error. The gene calls are TRBV7-9 and TRBJ2-3; 7 bases match TRBD1. Germline V lookup: CDR1 SEHNR, CDR2 FQNEAQ (reference sequence). This CDR3 is 12 amino acids long. The CDR3 coding sequence is TGTGCCAGCAGCGCCGTCGGGACAGCCTACCATTTT. It codes for CASSAVGTAYHF.

The genes are TRBV5-4 and TRBJ1-1; tentative D call: TRBD1 (5 bases). V lost 0 bases and J 0 bases, leaving 9 bases between the germline ends. Germline V lookup: CDR1 SGHNT, CDR2 YYREEE (reference sequence). The CDR3 covers 15 residues. In DNA, the CDR3 is TGTGCCAGCAGCTTGGCTGGGGCGATGAACACTGAAGCTTTCTTT. The encoded protein is CASSLAGAMNTEAFF.

The V call is TRBV19, the J call TRBJ1-4; 8 nucleotides agree with TRBD1. From germline, CDR1 is LNHDA and CDR2 SQIVND (reference sequence). With V trimmed by 5 bases and J by 8 bases, 13 bases remained unmatched. The CDR3 consists of 16 residues. The CDR3 is CASSASLDRAGEKLFF. As DNA, the CDR3 is TGTGCCAGTAGTGCGAGTCTGGACAGGGCGGGCGAAAAACTGTTTTTT.

The chain employs TRBV29-1 and TRBJ2-7, with a possible D match to TRBD2 (5 bases). This CDR3 spans 12 amino acids. Per the germline V gene, CDR1 is SQVTM and CDR2 is ANQGSEA. V was clipped by 7 bases and J by 2 bases, with 12 bases between them. In nucleotides, the CDR3 is TGCAGCGCCTCTGAGGGTACCTACGAGCAGTACTTC. The encoded protein is CSASEGTYEQYF.

This rearrangement joins TRBV12-3 or TRBV12-4 to TRBJ1-5; D is unresolved. The CDR3 runs to 12 residues. V was clipped by 5 bases and J by 11 bases, with 13 bases between them. CDR3 amino acids: CASSRPSRSQHF. CDR3 bases: TGTGCCAGCAGTAGGCCCAGCAGGTCCCAGCATTTT.

The chain recombines TRBV9 with TRBJ1-6; no definite D call. The CDR3 runs 14 residues. CDR1 SGDLS and CDR2 YYNGEE come from the germline V gene. With 4 bases removed from V and 5 bases from J, the gap between germline ends came to 10 bases. In nucleotides, the CDR3 is TGTGCCAGCAGCCGAAGAGTAGATAATTCACCCCTCCACTTT. It encodes CASSRRVDNSPLHF.

The chain couples TRBV2 to TRBJ1-1; 7 nucleotides align to TRBD1. This CDR3 has 13 amino acids. CDR1 is SNHLY, CDR2 FYNNEI, per germline. The ends lost 7 bases at V and 3 bases at J; junction bases unmatched: 5. The CDR3 region is CASNRDSHTEAFF. CDR3 in DNA: TGTGCCAGCAACAGGGACAGTCACACTGAAGCTTTCTTT.

The gene calls are TRBV2 and TRBJ2-3; D might be TRBD2 (6 bases). The CDR3 has 14 residues. Per the germline V gene, CDR1 is SNHLY and CDR2 is FYNNEI. V was cut by 8 bases and J by 2 bases, with 14 bases left in between. This CDR3 is CASGGTPITDTQYF. The CDR3, as DNA: TGTGCCAGCGGAGGGACCCCAATCACAGATACGCAGTATTTT.

The V call is TRBV15, the J call TRBJ2-5; D is possibly TRBD1 (5 bases). V was cut by 1 base and J by 4 bases, with 7 bases left in between. The germline gives CDR1 LNHNV, CDR2 YYDKDF (reference sequence). The CDR3 covers 13 residues. CDR3 amino acids: CATSRGRGETQYF. The CDR3 DNA is TGTGCCACCAGCAGAGGTAGGGGAGAGACCCAGTACTTC.

V is TRBV7-3 and J is TRBJ2-1; 7 bases are shared with TRBD1. V lost 0 bases, J lost 2 bases, and 1 base stayed unmatched. In germline, CDR1 is SGHTA, CDR2 FQGTGA. The CDR3 contains 15 residues. The CDR3 coding sequence is TGTGCCAGCAGCTTAACGACAGGGACCTACAATGAGCAGTTCTTC. This encodes CASSLTTGTYNEQFF.

The chain has TRBV19 and TRBJ2-7; 11 bases are a match to TRBD1. With 5 bases clipped from V and 7 bases from J, the junction kept 4 bases outside the gene matches. Germline values: CDR1 LNHDA, CDR2 SQIVND (reference sequence). The CDR3 is 13 amino acids. The CDR3 here is CASSADRGLEQYF. CDR3 coding DNA: TGTGCCAGTAGTGCGGACAGGGGGCTGGAGCAGTACTTC.

This clone was detected once. The V gene is TRBV7-8, the J gene TRBJ2-1; 7 bases line up with TRBD2. This CDR3 region has 16 residues. V dropped 4 bases and J dropped 3; count of bases not matched to a gene: 9. The germline V gene encodes CDR1 SGHVS and CDR2 FQNEAQ. The CDR3 DNA sequence: TGTGCCAGCAGCTCCCCCTCCCAGCGGGGCTACAATGAGCAGTTCTTC. This gives the protein CASSSPSQRGYNEQFF.

The CDR3 nucleotides read TGTGCCAGCAGTTTGGGACAGACTAATGAAAAACTGTTTTTT. Translated, it gives CASSLGQTNEKLFF. This rearrangement joins TRBV2 to TRBJ1-4, with TRBD1 matching over 7 bases. The CDR3 has 14 amino acids. V was clipped by 5 bases and J by 2 bases; unmatched bases: 2. The germline gives CDR1 SNHLY, CDR2 FYNNEI.

The V call is TRBV5-6, the J call TRBJ1-2, with 10 bases aligning to TRBD1. V was pared by 3 bases and J by 8 bases, with 13 bases of the junction left unmatched. In germline, CDR1 is SGHDT, CDR2 YYEEEE. The CDR3 spans 16 residues. The CDR3 loop reads CASSSEGQGIRWGYTF. The DNA of the CDR3 is TGTGCCAGCAGCTCAGAGGGACAGGGGATACGGTGGGGCTACACCTTC.

This clone was seen a handful of times. The V call is TRBV20-1, the J call TRBJ2-3; 10 nucleotides align to TRBD2. With 3 bases clipped from V and 6 bases from J, the junction kept 9 bases outside the gene matches. The V gene's germline CDR1 is DFQATT and CDR2 SNEGSKA (reference sequence). This CDR3 contains 15 residues. CDR3 residues: CSASRSASGGDTQYF. The CDR3 DNA sequence: TGCAGTGCTAGTCGATCGGCTAGCGGGGGCGATACGCAGTATTTT.

This clone has just a few counts. The sample contains more than one DNA sequence encoding this CDR3. The rearrangement links TRBV9 to TRBJ2-3; TRBD2 might be the D (6 bases). Germline-derived CDR1 and CDR2 are SGDLS and YYNGEE. Trimming took off 0 bases at V and 4 bases at J, with 6 bases between the two ends. This CDR3 comprises 13 residues. The CDR3 sequence: CASSVAGADTQYF. The CDR3 DNA is TGTGCCAGCAGCGTAGCGGGGGCAGATACGCAGTATTTT. The whole variable domain, remainder taken from reference TRBV9 and TRBJ2-3, is DSGVTQTPKHLITATGQRVTLRCSPRSGDLSVYWYQQSLDQGLQFLIQYYNGEERAKGNILERFSAQQFPDLHSELNLSSLELGDSALYFCASSVAGADTQYFGPGTRLTVL.

This chain connects TRBV5-1 to TRBJ1-3; no clear D gene. V lost 5 bases, J lost 0 bases, and 12 bases lay in between. The CDR3 consists of 15 residues. Germline loops: CDR1 SGHRS, CDR2 YFSETQ. The CDR3 region is CASSEAYRSGNTIYF. CDR3 bases: TGCGCCAGCAGTGAGGCCTACCGCTCTGGAAACACCATATATTTT. Variable domain in full (rest from reference TRBV5-1 and TRBJ1-3): KAGVTQTPRYLIKTRGQQVTLSCSPISGHRSVSWYQQTPGQGLQFLFEYFSETQRNKGNFPGRFSGRQFSNSRSEMNVSTLELGDSALYLCASSEAYRSGNTIYFGEGSWLTVV.